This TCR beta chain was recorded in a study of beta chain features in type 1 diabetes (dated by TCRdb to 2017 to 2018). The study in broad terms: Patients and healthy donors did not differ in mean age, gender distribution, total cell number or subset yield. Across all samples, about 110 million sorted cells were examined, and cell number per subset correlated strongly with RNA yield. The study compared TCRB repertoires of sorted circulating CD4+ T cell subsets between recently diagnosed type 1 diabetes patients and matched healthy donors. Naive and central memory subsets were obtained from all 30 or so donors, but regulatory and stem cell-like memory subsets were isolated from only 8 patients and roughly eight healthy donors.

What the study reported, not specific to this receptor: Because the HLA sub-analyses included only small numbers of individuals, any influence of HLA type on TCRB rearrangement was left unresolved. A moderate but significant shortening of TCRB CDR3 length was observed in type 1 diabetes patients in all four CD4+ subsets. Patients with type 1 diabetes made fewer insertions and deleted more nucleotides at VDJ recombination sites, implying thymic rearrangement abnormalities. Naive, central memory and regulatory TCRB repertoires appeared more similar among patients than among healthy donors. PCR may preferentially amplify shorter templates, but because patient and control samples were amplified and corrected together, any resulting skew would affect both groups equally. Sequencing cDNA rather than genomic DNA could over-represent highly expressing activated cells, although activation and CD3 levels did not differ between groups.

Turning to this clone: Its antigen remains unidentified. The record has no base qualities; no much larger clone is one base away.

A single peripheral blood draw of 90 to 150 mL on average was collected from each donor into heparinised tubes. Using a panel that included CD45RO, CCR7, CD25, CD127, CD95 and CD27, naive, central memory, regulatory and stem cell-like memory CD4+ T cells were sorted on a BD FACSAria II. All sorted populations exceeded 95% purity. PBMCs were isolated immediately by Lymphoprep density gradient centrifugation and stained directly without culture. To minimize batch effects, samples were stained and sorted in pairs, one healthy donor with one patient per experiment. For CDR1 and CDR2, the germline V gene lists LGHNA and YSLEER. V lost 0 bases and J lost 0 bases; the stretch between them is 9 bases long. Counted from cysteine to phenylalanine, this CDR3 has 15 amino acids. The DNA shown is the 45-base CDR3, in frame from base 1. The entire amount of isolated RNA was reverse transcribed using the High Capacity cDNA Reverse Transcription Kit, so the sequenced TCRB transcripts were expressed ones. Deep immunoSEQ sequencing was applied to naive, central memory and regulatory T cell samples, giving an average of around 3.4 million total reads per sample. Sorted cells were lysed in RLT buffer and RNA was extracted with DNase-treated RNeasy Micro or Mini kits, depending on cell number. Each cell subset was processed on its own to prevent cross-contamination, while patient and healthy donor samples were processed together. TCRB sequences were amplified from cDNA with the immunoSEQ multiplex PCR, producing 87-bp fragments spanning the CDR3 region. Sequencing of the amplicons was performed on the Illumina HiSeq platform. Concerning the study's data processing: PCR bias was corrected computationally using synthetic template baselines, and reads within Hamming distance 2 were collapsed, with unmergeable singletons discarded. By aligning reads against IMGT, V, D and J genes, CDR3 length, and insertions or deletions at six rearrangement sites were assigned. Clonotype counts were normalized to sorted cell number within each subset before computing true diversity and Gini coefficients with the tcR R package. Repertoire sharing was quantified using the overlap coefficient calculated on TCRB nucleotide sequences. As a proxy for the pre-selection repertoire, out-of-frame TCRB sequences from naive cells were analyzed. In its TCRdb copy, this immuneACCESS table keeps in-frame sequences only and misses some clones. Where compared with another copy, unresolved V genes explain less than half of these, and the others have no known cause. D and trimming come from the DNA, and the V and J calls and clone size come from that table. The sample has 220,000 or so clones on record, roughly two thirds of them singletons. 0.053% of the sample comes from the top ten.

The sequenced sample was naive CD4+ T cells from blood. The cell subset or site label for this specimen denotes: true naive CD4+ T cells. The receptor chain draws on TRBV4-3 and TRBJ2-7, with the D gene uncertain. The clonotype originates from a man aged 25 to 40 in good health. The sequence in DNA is TGCGCCAGCAGCCAAGATTTAAGGGTCTCCTACGAGCAGTACTTC. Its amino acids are CASSQDLRVSYEQYF.